A single TCR beta chain is shown here with its context. Its antigen remains unknown. J gave up 6 bases and V 4 bases, and 8 bases lay outside the gene matches. In germline, CDR1 is SGHRS, CDR2 YFSETQ. The CDR3 is 16 amino acids. The authors produced TCR alpha and TCR beta cDNA libraries with sample barcodes and UMIs by 5'RACE using constant-segment primers. TCRdb called the 5' RACE reads again in MiXCR, with one record for every CDR3 protein. The repertoire consists of roughly 400,000 distinct CDR3 sequences, with 20% to 25% occurring once and the leading ten covering roughly 8.7%. The sample comes from a study of T-cell memory formation after mild COVID-19. Findings and caveats of the study: A second wave of clones peaked on day 37, and their SARS-CoV-2 specificity went unconfirmed.

Material: PBMCs or a T cell subset sorted from them (not recorded which). The gene calls are TRBV5-1 and TRBJ2-2; 11 bases agree with TRBD1. The receptor's source is an adult woman who had mild COVID-19 (a few samples of this study predate the infection). Cell type and time point are not known. CDR3 nucleotide sequence: TGCGCCAGCAGCCCAAGGACAGGGGGCGTTCCCGGGGAGCTGTTTTTT. This translates into CASSPRTGGVPGELFF.